Sequencing of this T cell receptor beta chain was carried out in a study of blood T cells in healthy people across ages. Whole-study context: There was about one barcoded beta molecule captured by template switching per two T cells. Study-level points and caveats: Possibly confounding the expanded clonotype changes was the fact that donor CMV status was unknown. Roughly linear declines in TCR beta diversity per million T cells occurred with age.

PCR was performed a second time for roughly 7 to 12 cycles using a sample-barcoded 5' primer and a J-beta primer mix. TCRdb re-called the 5' RACE reads through MiXCR, storing one row per CDR3 protein. The sample has 590,000 or so distinct CDR3 sequences; approximately 30% are singletons. V gave up 7 bases and J gave up 2 bases, with 17 bases separating them. The CDR3 covers 15 residues. CDR1 and CDR2 from the germline V gene are MNHEY and SVGEGT. This clonotype was recorded many times. Antigen unknown. The J gene is TRBJ1-2, the V gene TRBV6-2 or TRBV6-3; D may be TRBD1 (6 bases). This sequence was found in an elderly woman in good health. The specimen was blood. The CDR3 spells CASIRRTDSNYGYTF. The DNA of the CDR3 is TGTGCCAGCATAAGAAGGACAGACTCCAACTATGGCTACACCTTC.